These 5 T cell receptor beta chains were sequenced from one sample in a study of Ad26.COV2.S vaccination and SARS-CoV-2 variants. The data were produced by immunoSEQ multiplex PCR, yet TCRdb's version contains in-frame clones alone and is incomplete. Of 440,000 or so clones listed, 92% are singletons. The treatment is: roughly 19 received Ad26.COV2.S at low or high dose, single or two shots; roughly five received placebo; per-sample allocation not given. Day 63 following the first vaccine or placebo injection was when the samples were taken. The sequencing here drew on peripheral blood, taken in a trial of Ad26.COV2.S vaccine versus placebo. Source of these receptors: a person between 18 and 65 years old who received the Ad26.COV2.S COVID-19 vaccine or a placebo.

This clone occurred once. The CDR3 loop is CASSQEWDPRRQGILVGTEAFF. CDR3 in DNA: TGCGCCAGCAGCCAAGAGTGGGACCCCCGGAGACAGGGAATTCTGGTGGGCACTGAAGCTTTCTTT. The rearrangement joins TRBV4-3 to TRBJ1-1; TRBD1 aligns across 7 bases. Germline loops: CDR1 LGHNA, CDR2 YSLEER. J gave up 4 bases and V 0 bases, and 26 bases lay outside the gene matches. The length of the CDR3 is 22 residues.

The chain links TRBV27 to TRBJ1-1; TRBD1 is a possible D gene (6 bases). This CDR3 has 15 residues. The ends were cut back, 3 bases at V and 3 bases at J, with 14 bases in the middle. Germline V gene sequence: CDR1 MNHEY, CDR2 SMNVEV (reference sequence). Here the CDR3 reads CASSLGARFYTEAFF. As DNA, the CDR3 is TGTGCCAGCAGTTTGGGGGCACGATTTTACACTGAAGCTTTCTTT.

As DNA, the CDR3 is TGTGCCAGCGGCGGGTTGCGTGGCTACACCTTC. Protein sequence: CASGGLRGYTF. The V and J genes are TRBV12-3 or TRBV12-4 and TRBJ1-2, with D uncertain. The V end lost 8 bases, the J end lost 7 bases, and 11 bases lay between the germline ends. CDR3 length: 11 amino acids.

This clone was seen just once. The chain recombines TRBV19 with TRBJ2-7; 14 positions match TRBD2. This CDR3 comprises 16 residues. CDR1 is LNHDA, CDR2 SQIVND, per germline (reference sequence). Trimming removed 4 bases from V and 2 bases from J; junction bases left unmatched: 4. Here the CDR3 DNA reads TGTGCCAGTAGTAACCCGGGACTAGCGGGAGCCTACGAGCAGTACTTC. Encoded protein: CASSNPGLAGAYEQYF.

The V call is TRBV6-2 or TRBV6-3, the J call TRBJ1-2; D ambiguous. The CDR3 has 12 residues. V was shortened by 2 bases and J by 6 bases, with 7 bases between the two germline ends. Germline values: CDR1 MNHEY, CDR2 SVGEGT. The CDR3 spells CASSYPSNGYTF. CDR3 nucleotides: TGTGCCAGCAGTTACCCCAGTAATGGCTACACCTTC.